This entry lists 3 T cell receptor beta chains sequenced from one sample in a study of CD8 T cells in Susac syndrome. cDNA came from approximately 0.5 to 1 ug RNA primed by random hexamers. TCRdb called the immunoSEQ multiplex PCR reads again in MiXCR, with one record for every CDR3 protein. The data show approximately 120,000 distinct CDR3 sequences, 80% to 95% seen once. Input material: CD4+ T cells from PBMCs. The receptors were gathered from a human donor in good health.

This chain links TRBV27 with TRBJ2-1; TRBD1 matches 8 bases. The CDR3 is 20 amino acids. V shed 1 base and J 0 bases; nucleotides not matched to a gene: 14. Germline V gene lookup returns CDR1 MNHEY and CDR2 SMNVEV (reference sequence). DNA of the CDR3: TGTGCCAGCAGTTTATATGATGGGACAGGAGAAGTACCCTCCTACAATGAGCAGTTCTTC. Its translation: CASSLYDGTGEVPSYNEQFF.

The chain links TRBV7-6 to TRBJ1-5, with no clear D. The CDR3 length is 13 residues. From germline, CDR1 is SGHVS and CDR2 FNYEAQ. The germline V and J ends were trimmed by 3 bases and 8 bases, with 11 bases remaining between them. The DNA for the CDR3 is TGTGCCAGCAGCTTCCGGGAACTGGAGCCCCAGCATTTT. Translation gives CASSFRELEPQHF.

V is TRBV3-1 and J is TRBJ2-7, with unresolved D. The CDR3 has 15 amino acids. Germline V lookup: CDR1 LGHDT, CDR2 YNNKEL (reference sequence). Trimming took 0 bases from V and 2 from J, leaving 11 bases between them. The CDR3 coding sequence is TGTGCCAGCAGCCAAGACCTAACCAGTCCCTACGAGCAGTACTTC. Translated: CASSQDLTSPYEQYF.